The 21 T cell receptor beta chains reported below all come from one sample, sequenced in a study of blood T cell repertoires in COVID-19. Here immunoSEQ multiplex PCR was the method, and the copy in TCRdb shows in-frame clones only, minus some. The data hold about 150,000 clones, with approximately 82% observed a single time. Sequenced: peripheral blood. These receptors were obtained from a woman in her fifties or sixties in a cohort sampled during active or convalescent COVID-19.

The genes are TRBV7-9 and TRBJ1-1; 8 positions agree with TRBD1. Germline CDR1 is SEHNR and CDR2 is FQNEAQ (reference sequence). V lost 5 bases and J lost 7; bases outside the gene matches: 3. CDR3 length: 12 residues. The CDR3 here is CASSVGTGEAFF. The DNA for the CDR3 is TGTGCCAGCAGCGTGGGGACAGGTGAAGCTTTCTTT.

The V and J genes are TRBV29-1 and TRBJ2-7; TRBD1 agrees at 11 bases. Germline lookup yields CDR1 SQVTM and CDR2 ANQGSEA. The CDR3 length is 13 residues. V lost 5 bases and J lost 7; bases outside the gene matches: 7. The CDR3 reads CSVLGQGAGEQYF. The CDR3, as DNA: TGCAGCGTTCTCGGACAGGGGGCTGGGGAGCAGTACTTC.

The rearrangement uses TRBV5-1 and TRBJ1-6; D is ambiguous. V gave up 2 bases and J gave up 7 bases, with 10 bases separating them. CDR3 size: 14 residues. The V gene's germline CDR1 is SGHRS and CDR2 YFSETQ. DNA for the CDR3: TGCGCCAGCAGCTTCCGGGAGACCAATTCACCCCTCCACTTT. The encoded protein is CASSFRETNSPLHF.

The sample holds a few counts of this clone. V gene TRBV15 combines with J gene TRBJ1-2; 8 bases align to TRBD1. The CDR3 sequence is 17 residues long. Germline trimming cut 3 bases from V and 0 bases from J; bases unmatched to any gene: 9. Germline lookup yields CDR1 LNHNV and CDR2 YYDKDF (reference sequence). CDR3 amino acids: CATSRGTGPRSNYGYTF. DNA for the CDR3: TGTGCCACCAGCAGGGGGACAGGCCCCCGCTCTAACTATGGCTACACCTTC.

The genes are TRBV30 and TRBJ1-2; possible D gene TRBD1, 6 bases. Trimming took 4 bases from V and 4 from J, leaving 13 bases between them. CDR1 GTSNPN and CDR2 SVGIG come from the germline V gene (reference sequence). This CDR3 has 13 residues. CDR3 protein: CAWKGGVGYGYTF. The CDR3 DNA reads TGTGCCTGGAAGGGGGGGGTCGGCTATGGCTACACCTTC. Complete variable domain (other parts from reference TRBV30 and TRBJ1-2): SQTIHQWPATLVQPVGSPLSLECTVEGTSNPNLYWYRQAAGRGLQLLFYSVGIGQISSEVPQNLSASRPQDRQFILSSKKLLLSDSGFYLCAWKGGVGYGYTFGSGTRLTVV.

J is TRBJ1-1 and V is TRBV4-3; TRBD1 agrees at 7 bases. Germline CDR1 reads LGHNA; CDR2 reads YSLEER. The CDR3 spans 12 residues. Trimming cost V 7 bases and J 7 bases; bases outside gene matches: 6. This chain's CDR3 is CASKGADREAFF. For the CDR3, the DNA is TGCGCCAGCAAGGGGGCAGACCGTGAAGCTTTCTTT.

CDR3 sequence: CASSDPTGGGFRDTQYF. The CDR3 DNA sequence: TGTGCCAGCAGTGACCCTACGGGGGGCGGTTTCCGCGATACGCAGTATTTT. The chain uses TRBV25-1 and TRBJ2-3; D is possibly TRBD2 (7 bases). Trimming left V 3 bases short and J 6 bases short, with 22 bases between. In germline, CDR1 is MGHDK, CDR2 SYGVNS. The CDR3 covers 17 residues.

V usage is TRBV6-2 or TRBV6-3 and J usage is TRBJ2-1; the match to TRBD1 covers 7 bases. CDR1 is MNHEY and CDR2 is SVGEGT in the germline V gene. The J segment lost 7 bases and the V segment lost 0 bases, leaving 9 bases of the junction unmatched. This CDR3 is built from 16 residues. The CDR3 DNA follows: TGTGCCAGCAGTTACTCTAAGGTAGCCAGGGGGAATGAGCAGTTCTTC. This sequence encodes CASSYSKVARGNEQFF.

This chain connects TRBV9 to TRBJ1-3; the match to TRBD1 covers 8 bases. With 0 bases clipped from V and 4 bases from J, the junction kept 3 bases outside the gene matches. The CDR3 runs to 15 residues. Germline assignment: CDR1 SGDLS and CDR2 YYNGEE. For the CDR3, the DNA is TGTGCCAGCAGCGTAGCCACAGGGGGAGGAAACACCATATATTTT. Amino acid sequence: CASSVATGGGNTIYF.

The rearrangement uses TRBV15 and TRBJ1-4; D remains ambiguous. Trimming cost V 1 base and J 7 bases, with 10 bases left between them. CDR1 and CDR2 from the germline V gene are LNHNV and YYDKDF (reference sequence). The CDR3 has 14 residues. The CDR3 DNA follows: TGTGCCACCAGCAGAGGCGGGGTGGGTGAAAAACTGTTTTTT. Translating gives CATSRGGVGEKLFF.

This clone has only a few counts. The V call is TRBV24-1, the J call TRBJ1-5; 8 positions agree with TRBD1. The CDR3 length is 16 residues. Losses at the gene ends were 9 bases for V and 11 bases for J; bases not matched to a gene: 20. Germline CDR1 reads KGHDR; CDR2 reads SFDVKD. CDR3 region: CATRQRISGGGMTQHF. The CDR3 bases are TGTGCCACCCGTCAGAGGATCTCAGGGGGCGGGATGACCCAGCATTTT.

This chain joins TRBV30 and TRBJ2-7, with a tentative D call TRBD2 (6 bases). Germline V CDR1 and CDR2: GTSNPN, SVGIG (reference sequence). The CDR3 is 15 residues long. Trimming pared 0 bases from V and 1 base from J, leaving 13 bases between. CDR3 in DNA: TGTGCCTGGAGTGTCGGGGGAAGGTCATCCTACGAGCAGTACTTC. The encoded protein is CAWSVGGRSSYEQYF.

V gene TRBV9 combines with J gene TRBJ1-3; D is perhaps TRBD1 (6 bases). Deletions cut 4 bases from V and 0 bases from J, with 23 bases between. The germline gives CDR1 SGDLS, CDR2 YYNGEE. This CDR3 region has 19 residues. The CDR3 here is CASSKEAGAARSSGNTIYF. The DNA for the CDR3 is TGTGCCAGCAGCAAGGAGGCAGGGGCCGCCCGAAGCTCTGGAAACACCATATATTTT.

The chain couples TRBV30 to TRBJ2-5; 12 bases are a match to TRBD2. Germline values: CDR1 GTSNPN, CDR2 SVGIG (reference sequence). The CDR3 length is 17 residues. The junction had 14 bases not matched to a gene; V was cut back by 4 bases and J by 5 bases. The chain's CDR3 is CAWTRRAGLAGFETQYF. For the CDR3, the DNA is TGTGCCTGGACTCGCCGTGCCGGACTAGCGGGGTTTGAGACCCAGTACTTC.

V gene TRBV27 combines with J gene TRBJ2-7; 10 bases line up with TRBD1. The CDR3 loop spans 18 amino acids. The V gene end was trimmed by 4 bases and the J gene end by 1 base; junction bases not matched to a gene: 13. The V gene's germline CDR1 is MNHEY and CDR2 SMNVEV (reference sequence). The CDR3 nucleotides read TGTGCCAGCAGTTCGACGGGACAGGGGTTTACCAAGTCCTACGAGCAGTACTTC. Translating gives CASSSTGQGFTKSYEQYF.

This clone was seen more than once but under ten times. This chain links TRBV11-2 with TRBJ1-1; tentative D call: TRBD1 (5 bases). V gave up 5 bases and J gave up 1 base, with 5 bases separating them. Germline CDR1 SGHAT, CDR2 FQNNGV. The CDR3 loop spans 12 amino acids. The CDR3: CASSGQNTEAFF. CDR3 DNA sequence: TGTGCCAGCAGCGGACAGAACACTGAAGCTTTCTTT.

The gene calls are TRBV30 and TRBJ2-1; D might be TRBD1 (5 bases). V was shortened by 5 bases and J by 4 bases, with 12 bases between the two germline ends. This CDR3 comprises 13 residues. Germline V CDR1 and CDR2: GTSNPN, SVGIG (reference sequence). The CDR3 here is CAWDRTKYNEQFF. The CDR3 DNA reads as TGTGCCTGGGACAGAACAAAATACAATGAGCAGTTCTTC.

CDR3 nucleotide sequence: TGTGCCAGCAGACTAAGGGGCGGGGGGAGCCAAGAGACCCAGTACTTC. Its protein is CASRLRGGGSQETQYF. The J gene is TRBJ2-5, the V gene TRBV27; 8 positions agree with TRBD2. Germline CDR1 and CDR2: MNHEY and SMNVEV (reference sequence). Germline trimming cut 6 bases from V and 1 base from J; bases unmatched to any gene: 10. The CDR3 covers 16 residues.

The chain carries TRBV10-3 and TRBJ1-3, with D unresolved. The CDR3 loop spans 16 amino acids. V gave up 2 bases and J gave up 0 bases, with 11 bases separating them. Germline V lookup: CDR1 ENHRY, CDR2 SYGVKD. The CDR3 coding sequence is TGTGCCATCAGTGAGGAAGACTTCGGCTCTGGAAACACCATATATTTT. Its translation: CAISEEDFGSGNTIYF.

The rearrangement joins TRBV7-2 to TRBJ1-1; tentatively, D is TRBD1 (5 bases). Germline CDR1 and CDR2: SGHTA and FQGNSA. The CDR3 sequence is 15 residues long. Trimming removed 7 bases from V and 0 bases from J, with 15 bases in between. CDR3 protein: CASNTGDWMNTEAFF. CDR3 nucleotide sequence: TGTGCCAGCAACACAGGAGATTGGATGAACACTGAAGCTTTCTTT.

V and J are TRBV19 and TRBJ1-1; D call uncertain. CDR1 is LNHDA, CDR2 SQIVND, per germline (reference sequence). Trimming pared 5 bases from V and 11 bases from J, leaving 18 bases between. This CDR3 has 13 amino acids. CDR3 DNA sequence: TGTGCCAGTAGTCCCCTGTCGGTTCGGGTGGCTTTCTTT. Encoded protein: CASSPLSVRVAFF.